One TCR beta chain is described in this entry. The CDR3 covers 13 residues. Trimming cost V 2 bases and J 4 bases, with 5 bases left between them. These data come from a study of blood T cell repertoires in COVID-19. TCRdb's table, derived via immunoSEQ multiplex PCR, lists solely in-frame clones and lacks some. This sample has 150,000 to 200,000 clones; approximately 80% occur once, and the top ten carry 9.1%. The sequence was obtained from a woman at least 80 years old with active or convalescent COVID-19. J is TRBJ2-2 and V is TRBV12-3 or TRBV12-4, with unresolved D. Sequencing was carried out using peripheral blood. CDR3 nucleotides: TGTGCCAGCAGTTTAATCGGCACCGGGGAGCTGTTTTTT. This encodes CASSLIGTGELFF.